The sequence of this T cell receptor beta chain was determined in a study of blood T cell repertoires in COVID-19. Clones were sequenced by immunoSEQ multiplex PCR, and TCRdb holds only the in-frame ones, with some missing. Among around 470,000 clones, 80% to 95% were seen once, and the ten largest hold 0.6%. The CDR3 is made up of 16 amino acids. Trimming took off 4 bases at V and 0 bases at J, with 16 bases between the two ends. From germline, CDR1 is SGHRS and CDR2 YFSETQ. The origin of this receptor is a man between 18 and 29 years old who had recovered from COVID-19. The sample taken for sequencing was PBMCs or T cells enriched from blood (not recorded which). This rearrangement joins TRBV5-1 to TRBJ1-1; tentative D call: TRBD1 (6 bases). The CDR3 loop is CASSPGGGRMNTEAFF. The CDR3 nucleotides read TGCGCCAGCAGCCCTGGGGGGGGGCGGATGAACACTGAAGCTTTCTTT.